This T cell receptor beta chain was obtained from a study of PD-L1 blockade in urothelial cancer. Study background: Starting in the mid-2010s, patients were given atezolizumab (1,200 mg intravenously every 3 weeks). General study findings and limits: Durable benefit was linked to greater 3-week expansion of tumor-associated blood clones. Sub-median blood TCR clonality before treatment predicted longer survival.

Regarding this clone: Antigen: not known.

For each patient, 1 to 8 samples were obtained, pretreatment and on-treatment. The assay was immunoSEQ multiplex PCR, and TCRdb's table has in-frame clones only and misses some. This table holds 50,000 to 60,000 clones, approximately 87% found once. This CDR3 region has 15 residues. CDR1 and CDR2 from the germline V gene are SGHAT and FQNNGV. The V and J ends lost 5 bases and 11 bases, in that order; junction bases with no gene match: 17. The chain links TRBV11-2 to TRBJ2-7, with 8 bases identical to TRBD1. The origin of this receptor is a man aged 35-49 years with urothelial cancer. Sequences were derived from PBMCs, sampled around atezolizumab (anti-PD-L1) treatment. The CDR3 DNA sequence: TGTGCCAGCAGCCTCCTAGGCGACGACAGGGGAGGCGAGTACTTC. It specifies CASSLLGDDRGGEYF.